This T cell receptor beta chain was sequenced for a study of cytomegalovirus exposure and HLA in healthy donors. The sample holds one count of this clone. In the PCR, 60 Vbeta and 13 Jbeta primers were used. Sequencing used immunoSEQ multiplex PCR; TCRdb keeps in-frame clones, though not all of them. The table shows about 130,000 clones, with 83% occurring only once. The CDR3 has 14 residues. CDR1 is SGHRS and CDR2 is YFSETQ in the germline V gene. Trimming shortened V by 0 bases and J by 7 bases, and 11 bases separated the two germline ends. The genes are TRBV5-1 and TRBJ1-5, with a weak D call TRBD1 (6 bases). The clonotype comes from a woman in her forties in good health and CMV-seropositive. The material sequenced was PBMCs. The CDR3 is CASSLEPGVQPQHF. The CDR3 coding sequence is TGCGCCAGCAGCTTGGAACCAGGGGTGCAGCCCCAGCATTTT.